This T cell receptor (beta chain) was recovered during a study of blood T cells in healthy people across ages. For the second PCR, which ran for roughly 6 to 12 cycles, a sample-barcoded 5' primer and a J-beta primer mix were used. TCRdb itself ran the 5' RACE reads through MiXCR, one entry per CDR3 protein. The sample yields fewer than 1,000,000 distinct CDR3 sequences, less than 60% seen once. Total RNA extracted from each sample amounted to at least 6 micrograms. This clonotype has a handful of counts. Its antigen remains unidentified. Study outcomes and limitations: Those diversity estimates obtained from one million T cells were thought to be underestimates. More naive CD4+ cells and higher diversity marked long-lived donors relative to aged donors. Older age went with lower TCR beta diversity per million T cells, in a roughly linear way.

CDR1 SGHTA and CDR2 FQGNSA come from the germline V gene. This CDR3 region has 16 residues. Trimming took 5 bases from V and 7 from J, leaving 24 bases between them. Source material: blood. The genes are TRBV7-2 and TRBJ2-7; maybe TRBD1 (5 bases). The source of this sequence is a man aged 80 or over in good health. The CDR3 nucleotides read TGTGCCAGCAGCCCCCAGGGCCCACCATTCTACAATGAGCAGTACTTC. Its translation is CASSPQGPPFYNEQYF. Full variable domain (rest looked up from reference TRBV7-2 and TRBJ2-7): GAGVSQSPSNKVTEKGKDVELRCDPISGHTALYWYRQSLGQGLEFLIYFQGNSAPDKSGLPSDRFSAERTGGSVSTLTIQRTQQEDSAVYLCASSPQGPPFYNEQYFGPGTRLTVT.